What follows are 26 T cell receptor beta chains derived from one specimen sequenced in a study of human T cells and chemical hapten exposure. TCRdb fed the RACE reads into MiXCR, producing one record per CDR3 protein. The sample yields about 42,000 distinct CDR3 sequences, under 15% seen once. The time point was: pre-sensitization, week 0. Treatment in this sample: therapeutic diphenylcyclopropenone sensitization with weekly scalp DPC. The sample here was whole blood, taken in connection with sensitization to the hapten diphenylcyclopropenone (DPC). The receptors were gathered from a woman aged 25-40 years with alopecia areata. Some clones in this sample may be carry-over from other donors' samples.

V and J are TRBV7-2 and TRBJ2-5; D remains ambiguous. CDR1 and CDR2 (germline): SGHTA, FQGNSA. This CDR3 contains 14 residues. V lost 1 base and J lost 9, with 15 bases in between. CDR3 loop: CASSLDRSVRAQYF. The CDR3 DNA is TGTGCCAGCAGCTTAGATCGCTCGGTTCGGGCCCAGTACTTC.

The CDR3 sequence is CASSLGRGRETQYF. CDR3 nucleotide sequence: TGTGCCAGCAGCTTGGGGCGGGGTCGGGAGACCCAGTACTTC. V usage is TRBV5-4 and J usage is TRBJ2-5; perhaps TRBD2 as D (6 bases). The CDR3 consists of 14 residues. Germline V gives CDR1 SGHNT, CDR2 YYREEE (reference sequence). Trimming took 0 bases from V and 5 from J, leaving 11 bases between them.

This clonotype was seen a few times. The genes are TRBV27 and TRBJ2-1; no clear D gene. Trimming stripped 3 bases from V and 0 bases from J, with 12 bases between. The CDR3 is 16 residues long. Looked up from germline, CDR1 is MNHEY and CDR2 is SMNVEV (reference sequence). CDR3 loop: CASSLKDGSSYNEQFF. In nucleotides, the CDR3 is TGTGCCAGCAGTTTGAAGGACGGCAGCTCCTACAATGAGCAGTTCTTC.

Many counts were recorded for this clonotype. The chain recombines TRBV18 with TRBJ1-5; TRBD1 matches 7 bases. This CDR3 is 14 amino acids long. The V gene end was trimmed by 6 bases and the J gene end by 2 bases; junction bases not matched to a gene: 4. CDR1 is KGHSH, CDR2 LQKENI, per germline. CDR3 bases: TGTGCCAGCTCCCGGACAGGCGGCAATCAGCCCCAGCATTTT. As protein: CASSRTGGNQPQHF.

This clonotype has just a few counts. The rearrangement links TRBV7-9 to TRBJ1-2; a possible D gene is TRBD1 (6 bases). Germline CDR1 and CDR2: SEHNR and FQNEAQ (reference sequence). The CDR3 spans 13 residues. Trimming removed 3 bases from V and 8 bases from J, with 13 bases in between. Written as DNA, the CDR3 is TGTGCCAGCAGCTTTCCCAGGACAGAAGGCTACACCTTC. Translating it yields CASSFPRTEGYTF.

This clonotype was detected many times. The chain carries TRBV7-6 and TRBJ2-1; D unresolved. The germline CDR1 and CDR2 sequences are SGHVS and FNYEAQ. V was cut by 1 base and J by 9 bases, with 4 bases left in between. CDR3 size: 11 residues. CDR3 in amino acids: CASSLEGEQFF. CDR3 nucleotides: TGTGCCAGCAGCTTAGAGGGTGAGCAGTTCTTC.

This clonotype has a count of ten or more. The V and J genes are TRBV11-2 and TRBJ1-2; D remains unclear. The V gene's germline CDR1 is SGHAT and CDR2 FQNNGV. The CDR3 is made up of 11 amino acids. The V end lost 1 base, the J end lost 7 bases, and 4 bases lay between the germline ends. CDR3 sequence: CASSLGSGYTF. CDR3 DNA sequence: TGTGCCAGCAGCTTAGGGAGTGGCTACACCTTC.

The chain combines TRBV29-1 with TRBJ2-1; 12 bases align to TRBD2. Germline values: CDR1 SQVTM, CDR2 ANQGSEA. Losses at the gene ends were 5 bases for V and 9 bases for J; bases not matched to a gene: 11. This CDR3 is 15 amino acids long. In nucleotides, the CDR3 is TGCAGCGTTCGGACTAGCGGGACCTTTAAGGGTGAGCAGTTCTTC. Translation: CSVRTSGTFKGEQFF.

The chain joins TRBV10-2 to TRBJ2-7, with a tentative D call TRBD2 (6 bases). CDR1 is WSHSY, CDR2 SAAADI, per germline. The CDR3 totals 12 residues. V was cut by 10 bases and J by 2 bases, with 12 bases left in between. The CDR3 is CATRDFAYEQYF. The CDR3 region has the DNA TGCGCCACTAGGGACTTCGCCTACGAGCAGTACTTC.

This clonotype was observed a handful of times. This chain connects TRBV27 to TRBJ1-1; D perhaps matches TRBD1 (6 bases). Germline V lookup: CDR1 MNHEY, CDR2 SMNVEV (reference sequence). This CDR3 region has 15 residues. Trimming shortened V by 4 bases and J by 1 base, and 13 bases separated the two germline ends. The chain's CDR3 is CASSSNRVWNTEAFF. The DNA for the CDR3 is TGTGCCAGCAGTTCCAACAGGGTGTGGAACACTGAAGCTTTCTTT.

This clonotype appeared a few times. The rearrangement links TRBV6-9 to TRBJ2-2, with 13 bases lining up with TRBD2. This CDR3 spans 18 amino acids. The junction had 7 bases not matched to a gene; V was cut back by 3 bases and J by 3 bases. The germline V gene has CDR1 MNHGY and CDR2 SVAAGI. The CDR3 spells CASSYTRLAGGDTGELFF. CDR3 DNA sequence: TGTGCCAGCAGTTACACTCGACTAGCGGGAGGAGACACCGGGGAGCTGTTTTTT.

This clonotype appeared many times. V is TRBV6-1 and J is TRBJ2-2; unclear D gene. V was clipped by 2 bases and J by 5 bases, with 9 bases between them. The CDR3 contains 14 residues. Germline V gives CDR1 MNHNS, CDR2 SASEGT. CDR3 DNA sequence: TGTGCCAGCAGTGAAAACTTGCAAACCGGGGAGCTGTTTTTT. This sequence encodes CASSENLQTGELFF.

The sample holds many counts of this clonotype. The chain joins TRBV28 to TRBJ2-3; D not certain. The length of the CDR3 is 13 residues. The ends were cut back, 3 bases at V and 14 bases at J, with 18 bases in the middle. Looked up from germline, CDR1 is MDHEN and CDR2 is SYDVKM. In nucleotides, the CDR3 is TGTGCCAGCAGTTTGTTGGTGGCTTTCGATAGGTATTTT. It yields the protein CASSLLVAFDRYF.

Only a few counts were recorded for this clonotype. The chain carries TRBV7-9 and TRBJ1-2; unclear D gene. Trimming cost V 0 bases and J 0 bases, with 5 bases left between them. CDR3 size: 14 residues. Germline loops: CDR1 SEHNR, CDR2 FQNEAQ (reference sequence). The CDR3 loop is CASSLAEANYGYTF. In nucleotides, the CDR3 is TGTGCCAGCAGCTTAGCCGAGGCTAACTATGGCTACACCTTC.

This clonotype showed up many times. This chain connects TRBV29-1 to TRBJ1-2, with 7 bases matching TRBD1. After removal of 7 bases from V and 7 bases from J, the junction contained 9 bases not matched to a gene. This CDR3 spans 12 amino acids. Germline loops: CDR1 SQVTM, CDR2 ANQGSEA. For the CDR3, the DNA is TGCAGCGCTGAGGACAGGAGTAGTGGCTACACCTTC. Its protein product is CSAEDRSSGYTF.

This clonotype was seen many times. This sequence joins TRBV5-5 and TRBJ1-5, with 7 positions matching TRBD1. The CDR3 spans 15 residues. The junction had 7 bases not matched to a gene; V was cut back by 0 bases and J by 7 bases. From germline, CDR1 is SGHKS and CDR2 YYEKEE (reference sequence). CDR3 amino acids: CASSLETGARQPQHF. Written as DNA, the CDR3 is TGTGCCAGCAGCTTGGAAACAGGGGCACGGCAGCCCCAGCATTTT.

This clonotype was recorded at least ten times. The chain is built from TRBV20-1 and TRBJ1-3, with D possibly TRBD1 on 6 matching bases. V lost 4 bases and J 0 bases, leaving 7 bases between the germline ends. CDR1 DFQATT and CDR2 SNEGSKA come from the germline V gene (reference sequence). The CDR3 extends over 13 amino acids. In DNA form, the CDR3 reads TGCAGTGCTAAACAGGGCTCTGGAAACACCATATATTTT. It specifies CSAKQGSGNTIYF.

In this sample, this clonotype turned up many times. The chain combines TRBV28 with TRBJ1-1; no definite D call. Germline loops: CDR1 MDHEN, CDR2 SYDVKM. V was clipped by 5 bases and J by 6 bases, with 28 bases between them. CDR3 length: 18 amino acids. As DNA, the CDR3 is TGTGCCAGCAGTGGGAGCACGATGGGCAGCCGAGTAGACGCTGAAGCTTTCTTT. Its translation is CASSGSTMGSRVDAEAFF.

The chain couples TRBV27 to TRBJ2-7; perhaps TRBD1 as D (5 bases). The CDR3 spans 15 residues. Trimming took 0 bases from V and 2 from J, leaving 11 bases between them. Germline V gives CDR1 MNHEY, CDR2 SMNVEV (reference sequence). The CDR3 bases are TGTGCCAGCAGTTTATCGTTCACAGGAGCCTACGAGCAGTACTTC. Protein product: CASSLSFTGAYEQYF.

This clonotype appeared a few times. V usage is TRBV4-1 and J usage is TRBJ1-1; 9 bases line up with TRBD1. The CDR3 spans 14 residues. Looked up from germline, CDR1 is MGHRA and CDR2 is YSYEKL. The junction had 4 bases not matched to a gene; V was cut back by 4 bases and J by 4 bases. CDR3 in amino acids: CASSPQTGGTEAFF. DNA for the CDR3: TGCGCCAGCAGCCCCCAGACAGGGGGCACTGAAGCTTTCTTT.

This clonotype was detected only a few times. J is TRBJ2-7 and V is TRBV6-2 or TRBV6-3, with unresolved D. Trimming removed 0 bases at V and 5 bases at J, with 17 bases between. The germline gives CDR1 MNHEY, CDR2 SVGEGT. This CDR3 comprises 16 residues. DNA of the CDR3: TGTGCCAGCAGTTACTCGAAGGCGTCAAGGTGGGACGAGCAGTACTTC. The encoded protein is CASSYSKASRWDEQYF.

This chain connects TRBV28 to TRBJ1-1; a possible D gene is TRBD1 (6 bases). Trimming stripped 0 bases from V and 8 bases from J, with 16 bases between. Germline V gene lookup returns CDR1 MDHEN and CDR2 SYDVKM. The CDR3 runs to 15 residues. The CDR3 bases are TGTGCCAGCAGTTTATGGGGAGTGACAGGAAAAGAAGCTTTCTTT. As protein: CASSLWGVTGKEAFF. The whole variable domain, filled in from reference TRBV28 and TRBJ1-1, reads DVKVTQSSRYLVKRTGEKVFLECVQDMDHENMFWYRQDPGLGLRLIYFSYDVKMKEKGDIPEGYSVSREKKERFSLILESASTNQTSMYLCASSLWGVTGKEAFFGQGTRLTVV.

The V gene is TRBV28, the J gene TRBJ1-3; unclear D gene. Germline CDR1 MDHEN, CDR2 SYDVKM. This CDR3 comprises 14 residues. The V end lost 6 bases, the J end lost 4 bases, and 13 bases lay between the germline ends. The CDR3 DNA sequence: TGTGCCAGCAGCTCTTACCTGGGAGGAAACACCATATATTTT. Its protein product is CASSSYLGGNTIYF.

J is TRBJ2-3 and V is TRBV7-9; no reliable D call. There are 15 residues in the CDR3. Germline CDR1 SEHNR, CDR2 FQNEAQ (reference sequence). Trimming took off 5 bases at V and 1 base at J, with 13 bases between the two ends. The CDR3 here is CASSTLDGRTDTQYF. The CDR3 DNA follows: TGTGCCAGCAGCACACTCGACGGACGCACAGATACGCAGTATTTT.

V is TRBV11-2 and J is TRBJ1-2, with D hard to call. The V end was cut by 1 base, the J end by 7 bases, with 7 bases between. Germline lookup yields CDR1 SGHAT and CDR2 FQNNGV. The CDR3 length is 12 residues. The CDR3 DNA reads TGTGCCAGCAGCTTAGGCGTTGGTGGCTACACCTTC. Encoded protein: CASSLGVGGYTF.

The gene calls are TRBV29-1 and TRBJ2-5, with a weak D call TRBD1 (6 bases). CDR1 and CDR2 (germline): SQVTM, ANQGSEA. Trimming cost V 7 bases and J 1 base, with 13 bases left between them. The CDR3 is made up of 13 amino acids. CDR3 loop: CSGNRVPQETQYF. CDR3 coding DNA: TGCAGCGGGAACAGGGTACCCCAAGAGACCCAGTACTTC.